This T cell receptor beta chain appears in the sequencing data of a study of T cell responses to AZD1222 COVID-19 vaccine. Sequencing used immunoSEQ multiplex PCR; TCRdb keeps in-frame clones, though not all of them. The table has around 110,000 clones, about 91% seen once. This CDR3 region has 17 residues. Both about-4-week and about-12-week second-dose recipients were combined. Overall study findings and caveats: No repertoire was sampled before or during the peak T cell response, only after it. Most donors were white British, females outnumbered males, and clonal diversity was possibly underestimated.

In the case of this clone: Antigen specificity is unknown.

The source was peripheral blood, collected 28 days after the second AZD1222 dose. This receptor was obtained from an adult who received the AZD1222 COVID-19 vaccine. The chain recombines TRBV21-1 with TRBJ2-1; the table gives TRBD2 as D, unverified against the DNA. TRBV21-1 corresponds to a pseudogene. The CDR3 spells CASSKIERDKGYNEQFF. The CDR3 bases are TGTGCCAGCAGCAAAATCGAGCGGGATAAGGGATACAATGAGCAATTCTTC.